The 23 T cell receptor beta chains below were found in one sample sequenced in a study of blood T cell repertoires in COVID-19. Some clones are missing from TCRdb's copy, which holds only in-frame ones; the method was immunoSEQ multiplex PCR. The profile shows about 200,000 clones, about 87% of them singletons. Sequenced input: peripheral blood. All receptors derive from a man between 60 and 75 years old with acute or convalescent COVID-19.

This rearrangement joins TRBV6-4 to TRBJ2-1; TRBD1 matches 12 bases. With 5 bases clipped from V and 4 bases from J, the junction kept 9 bases outside the gene matches. This CDR3 comprises 17 residues. The germline gives CDR1 MRHNA, CDR2 SNTAGT. The CDR3 reads CASSRSGQGAGYNEQFF. DNA of the CDR3: TGTGCCAGCAGTAGATCGGGACAGGGGGCAGGTTACAATGAGCAGTTCTTC.

In this sample, this clone turned up a few times. The V gene is TRBV6-4, the J gene TRBJ2-7, with 8 bases lining up with TRBD1. CDR3 size: 14 residues. Trimming removed 5 bases from V and 5 bases from J; junction bases left unmatched: 8. Germline V gene sequence: CDR1 MRHNA, CDR2 SNTAGT. CDR3 sequence: CASSPDRVSHEQYF. For the CDR3, the DNA is TGTGCCAGCAGTCCGGACAGGGTTTCCCACGAGCAGTACTTC.

Here the CDR3 DNA reads TGTGCTAGTGGTTTGGCGTCCGGAGGGACCACTGAAGCTTTCTTT. Residues: CASGLASGGTTEAFF. The chain is built from TRBV12-5 and TRBJ1-1; D possibly corresponds to TRBD1 (5 bases). From germline, CDR1 is LGHNT and CDR2 FRNRAP. CDR3 length: 15 residues. The V end was cut by 1 base, the J end by 4 bases, with 13 bases between.

J is TRBJ1-6 and V is TRBV12-3 or TRBV12-4, with 8 bases identical to TRBD1. Trimming took 8 bases from V and 10 from J; bases not matched to a gene: 7. The CDR3 is made up of 13 amino acids. CDR3 nucleotides: TGTGCCAGCGCCCGGACAGGGAGGTCACCCCTCCACTTT. It is translated as CASARTGRSPLHF.

The J gene is TRBJ2-7, the V gene TRBV5-6, with D possibly TRBD2 on 5 matching bases. The CDR3 extends over 18 amino acids. CDR1 and CDR2 (germline): SGHDT, YYEEEE. V shed 2 bases and J shed 1 base, with 22 bases lying between them. The CDR3 sequence: CASSFRVGLTLRSYEQYF. The CDR3 region has the DNA TGTGCCAGCAGCTTTCGGGTTGGACTGACTTTAAGATCCTACGAGCAGTACTTC.

The chain is built from TRBV15 and TRBJ1-1; D not certain. The V gene lost 3 bases and the J gene lost 1 base, with 9 bases spanning the gap. The germline V gene encodes CDR1 LNHNV and CDR2 YYDKDF (reference sequence). The length of the CDR3 is 14 residues. The CDR3 nucleotides are TGTGCCACCAGCAGCCACATATCGAACACTGAAGCTTTCTTT. Residues: CATSSHISNTEAFF.

The V and J genes are TRBV6-1 and TRBJ2-7; a possible D gene is TRBD2 (6 bases). Trimming shortened V by 2 bases and J by 3 bases, and 20 bases separated the two germline ends. This CDR3 is built from 17 residues. CDR1 is MNHNS and CDR2 is SASEGT in the germline V gene. The CDR3, as DNA: TGTGCCAGCAGTGAATCGGCCGGGGGAGGCGGGAACTACGAGCAGTACTTC. It yields the protein CASSESAGGGGNYEQYF.

The genes are TRBV3-1 (or the pseudogene TRBV3-2) and TRBJ1-1, with a weak D call TRBD1 (6 bases). Germline V gives CDR1 LGHDT, CDR2 YNNKEL (reference sequence). The CDR3 consists of 16 residues. Between the trimmed V and J ends, which lost 3 bases and 1 base, there was a span of 15 bases. The CDR3 DNA sequence: TGTGCCAGCAGCCAGTCAGGGGCGCCCGGGAACACTGAAGCTTTCTTT. Its translation: CASSQSGAPGNTEAFF.

The chain combines TRBV11-2 with TRBJ2-3; 8 nucleotides match TRBD2. The junction had 7 bases not matched to a gene; V was cut back by 0 bases and J by 2 bases. Germline V CDR1 and CDR2: SGHAT, FQNNGV. This CDR3 is 17 amino acids long. The CDR3 is CASSLDGRRGATDTQYF. CDR3 in DNA: TGTGCCAGCAGCTTAGATGGACGGCGGGGGGCCACAGATACGCAGTATTTT.

The chain is built from TRBV29-1 and TRBJ2-7, with D possibly being TRBD2 (6 bases). Trimming removed 4 bases from V and 3 bases from J, with 13 bases in between. CDR3 length: 13 amino acids. The germline V gene has CDR1 SQVTM and CDR2 ANQGSEA. CDR3 coding DNA: TGCAGCGTTGGAGGTGCTAGCGTCTACGAGCAGTACTTC. Translated: CSVGGASVYEQYF.

This clone was recorded only once. The chain uses TRBV5-6 and TRBJ2-2, with D maybe TRBD1 (6 bases). The CDR3 covers 14 residues. Germline V gives CDR1 SGHDT, CDR2 YYEEEE. The V gene lost 0 bases and the J gene lost 10 bases, with 13 bases spanning the gap. The CDR3 sequence is CASSLAGYREELFF. In DNA form, the CDR3 reads TGTGCCAGCAGCTTGGCGGGCTACAGGGAGGAGCTGTTTTTT.

V usage is TRBV29-1 and J usage is TRBJ2-3; D perhaps matches TRBD2 (7 bases). Germline values: CDR1 SQVTM, CDR2 ANQGSEA. The ends were cut back, 7 bases at V and 4 bases at J, with 18 bases in the middle. The CDR3 is 14 amino acids. Here the CDR3 reads CSALGGGAADTQYF. CDR3 DNA sequence: TGCAGCGCTTTGGGTGGGGGGGCCGCAGATACGCAGTATTTT.

In its sample, this clone was seen a few times. This sequence joins TRBV7-3 and TRBJ1-6, with D possibly being TRBD1 (5 bases). Germline V gives CDR1 SGHTA, CDR2 FQGTGA. Trimming removed 5 bases from V and 10 bases from J, with 12 bases in between. The CDR3 consists of 13 residues. CDR3 in DNA: TGTGCCAGCAGCCCTGGGGCTTCGTCACCCCTCCACTTT. Amino acid sequence: CASSPGASSPLHF.

V gene TRBV7-2 combines with J gene TRBJ1-4; D gene ambiguous. The CDR3 contains 13 residues. The germline gives CDR1 SGHTA, CDR2 FQGNSA. V was clipped by 5 bases and J by 5 bases, with 9 bases between them. This CDR3 is CASSPRRNEKLFF. CDR3 DNA sequence: TGTGCCAGCAGCCCCCGCAGGAATGAAAAACTGTTTTTT.

This chain uses TRBV10-3 with TRBJ2-7; D is uncertain. CDR1 ENHRY and CDR2 SYGVKD come from the germline V gene. The CDR3 loop spans 15 amino acids. Trimming removed 0 bases from V and 2 bases from J, with 11 bases in between. CDR3: CAISESIGSPYEQYF. CDR3 nucleotide sequence: TGTGCCATCAGTGAGTCAATTGGCAGTCCCTACGAGCAGTACTTC.

This clone was detected only once. The genes are TRBV4-2 and TRBJ2-5, with D tentatively TRBD2 (7 bases). CDR3 length: 17 amino acids. V lost 3 bases, J lost 2 bases, and 19 bases lay in between. Germline values: CDR1 LGHNA, CDR2 YNFKEQ. This CDR3 is CASSQDVGRGPQETQYF. Here the CDR3 DNA reads TGTGCCAGCAGCCAGGACGTGGGGCGGGGGCCTCAAGAGACCCAGTACTTC.

This chain uses TRBV5-4 with TRBJ2-1, with 12 nucleotides matching TRBD2. CDR1 and CDR2 (germline): SGHNT, YYREEE (reference sequence). Trimming at V came to 4 bases and at J to 9 bases, leaving 23 bases not matched to a gene. This CDR3 region has 20 residues. For the CDR3, the DNA is TGTGCCAGCAGCCCCCCGGCGGGCAGACCTAGCGGGGGGGGGAGGGCTGAGCAGTTCTTC. Translating gives CASSPPAGRPSGGGRAEQFF. The entire variable domain, with the rest obtained from reference TRBV5-4 and TRBJ2-1, is as follows: ETGVTQSPTHLIKTRGQQVTLRCSSQSGHNTVSWYQQALGQGPQFIFQYYREEENGRGNFPPRFSGLQFPNYSSELNVNALELDDSALYLCASSPPAGRPSGGGRAEQFFGPGTRLTVL.

This chain links TRBV30 with TRBJ1-3; D is uncertain. This CDR3 is 13 amino acids long. The germline V gene encodes CDR1 GTSNPN and CDR2 SVGIG (reference sequence). V was clipped by 7 bases and J by 0 bases, with 10 bases between them. The CDR3 nucleotides are TGTGCCTCCTTAGCGGTCTCTGGAAACACCATATATTTT. Its protein product is CASLAVSGNTIYF.

In its sample, this clone was seen once. V usage is TRBV28 and J usage is TRBJ1-5; 7 nucleotides line up with TRBD1. CDR1 is MDHEN and CDR2 is SYDVKM in the germline V gene. The junction had 9 bases not matched to a gene; V was cut back by 10 bases and J by 0 bases. The CDR3 consists of 15 residues. The CDR3 is CATRGQHHSNQPQHF. In nucleotides, the CDR3 is TGTGCCACCAGGGGACAGCACCATAGCAATCAGCCCCAGCATTTT.

The chain uses TRBV5-8 and TRBJ1-1; D is undetermined. Germline V gene data show CDR1 as SGHTS and CDR2 as YDEGEE. This CDR3 has 12 amino acids. The V and J ends lost 4 bases and 0 bases respectively, with 4 bases between them. CDR3 coding DNA: TGTGCCAGCAGCCGTGTGAACACTGAAGCTTTCTTT. Protein product: CASSRVNTEAFF.

The count of this clone is one. The CDR3 nucleotides read TGTGCCAGTAGTATAGTAGGGGACAGAGAGTACGAGCAGTACTTC. It encodes CASSIVGDREYEQYF. The rearrangement links TRBV19 to TRBJ2-7; 7 bases fit TRBD1. Trimming took 1 base from V and 4 from J; bases not matched to a gene: 7. The V gene's germline CDR1 is LNHDA and CDR2 SQIVND (reference sequence). The CDR3 has 15 amino acids.

V gene TRBV5-4 combines with J gene TRBJ2-5; 10 bases fit TRBD2. This CDR3 has 17 residues. The ends lost 0 bases at V and 5 bases at J; junction bases unmatched: 10. Germline V gene data show CDR1 as SGHNT and CDR2 as YYREEE (reference sequence). The CDR3 DNA reads as TGTGCCAGCAGCTTGGGGTCTAGCGGGGGCACGAGGGAGACCCAGTACTTC. The encoded protein is CASSLGSSGGTRETQYF.

This sequence joins TRBV15 and TRBJ2-5, with D possibly being TRBD1 (5 bases). The V and J ends lost 0 bases and 1 base respectively, with 9 bases between them. The CDR3 is made up of 15 amino acids. Germline lookup yields CDR1 LNHNV and CDR2 YYDKDF (reference sequence). This CDR3 is CATSRDTGAQETQYF. In nucleotides, the CDR3 is TGTGCCACCAGCAGAGACACAGGTGCCCAAGAGACCCAGTACTTC.